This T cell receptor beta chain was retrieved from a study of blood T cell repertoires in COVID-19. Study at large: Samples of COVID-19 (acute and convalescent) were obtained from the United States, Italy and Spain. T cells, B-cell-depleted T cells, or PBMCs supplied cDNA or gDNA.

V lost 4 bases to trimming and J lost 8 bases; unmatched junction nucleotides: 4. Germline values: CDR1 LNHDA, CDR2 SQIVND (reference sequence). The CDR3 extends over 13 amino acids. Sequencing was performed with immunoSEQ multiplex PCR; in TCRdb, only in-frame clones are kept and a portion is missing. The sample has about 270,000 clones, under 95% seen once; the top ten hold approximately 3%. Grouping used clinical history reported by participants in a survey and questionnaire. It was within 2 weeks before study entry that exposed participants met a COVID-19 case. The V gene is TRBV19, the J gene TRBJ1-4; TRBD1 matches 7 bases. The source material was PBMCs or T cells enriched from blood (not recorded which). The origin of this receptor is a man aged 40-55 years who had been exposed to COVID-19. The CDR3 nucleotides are TGTGCCAGTAGTAGACAGGGTGGAGAAAAACTGTTTTTT. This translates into CASSRQGGEKLFF.